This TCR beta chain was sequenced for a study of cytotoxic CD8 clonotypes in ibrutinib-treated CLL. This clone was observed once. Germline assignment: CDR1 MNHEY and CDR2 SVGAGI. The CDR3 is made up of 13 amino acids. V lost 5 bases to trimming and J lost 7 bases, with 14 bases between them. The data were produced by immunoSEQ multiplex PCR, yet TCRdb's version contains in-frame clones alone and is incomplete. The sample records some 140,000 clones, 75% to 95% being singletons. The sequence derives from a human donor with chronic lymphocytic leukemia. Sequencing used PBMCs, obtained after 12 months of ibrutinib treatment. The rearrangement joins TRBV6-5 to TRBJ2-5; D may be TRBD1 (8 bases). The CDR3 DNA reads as TGTGCCAGCAGTACAGGGGGAGGGGGGACCCAGTACTTC. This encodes CASSTGGGGTQYF.